Listed below are T cell receptor beta chains from one sample, sequenced in a study of cytomegalovirus exposure and HLA in healthy donors. TCRdb's copy holds only in-frame clones and misses some; the assay was immunoSEQ multiplex PCR. The sample has more than 100,000 clones; about 16% are singletons. Material: PBMCs. These receptor sequences come from a woman aged 18-29 years in good health and CMV-seronegative. Each CDR3 is given with its conserved first and last residue. The order of the fields is D gene, CDR3 length, J gene, V gene, clone size, CDR3 DNA, CDR3 protein. D genes are given only for firm matches. Rows give clone size only sometimes, using once, few, many, or a class for an expanded clone.

d_gene: TRBD1; len: 14; j_gene: TRBJ2-6; v_gene: TRBV28; abundance: .; CDR3nt: TGTGCCAGCCGCAAGGGGACAGCCCTAAACGTCCTGACTTTC; CDR3aa: CASRKGTALNVLTF
d_gene: .; len: 14; j_gene: TRBJ1-5; v_gene: TRBV19; abundance: few; CDR3nt: TGTGCCAGTAGTTCCGAGGGGAGGGTTCCGCCCCAGCATTTT; CDR3aa: CASSSEGRVPPQHF
d_gene: TRBD2; len: 17; j_gene: TRBJ2-7; v_gene: TRBV19; abundance: .; CDR3nt: TGTGCCAGTAGTATCGCGGCGGGAGCTATCGTAGGCTACGAGCAGTACTTC; CDR3aa: CASSIAAGAIVGYEQYF
d_gene: .; len: 12; j_gene: TRBJ1-6; v_gene: TRBV30; abundance: few; CDR3nt: TGTGCCTGGAGTGAGGGCCTAGGGGCCCTCCACTTT; CDR3aa: CAWSEGLGALHF
d_gene: TRBD1; len: 14; j_gene: TRBJ2-1; v_gene: TRBV6-1; abundance: .; CDR3nt: TGTGCCAGCAGGGCCGGGACAGGGGTCGATGAGCAGTTCTTC; CDR3aa: CASRAGTGVDEQFF
d_gene: TRBD2; len: 16; j_gene: TRBJ2-1; v_gene: TRBV5-6; abundance: .; CDR3nt: TGTGCCAGCAGCTTGGCCACTAGCGGGGGTTACAATGAGCAGTTCTTC; CDR3aa: CASSLATSGGYNEQFF
d_gene: TRBD2; len: 18; j_gene: TRBJ2-7; v_gene: TRBV5-4; abundance: few; CDR3nt: TGTGCCAGCAGCTTGGCCGCCCCACTAGCGCCCTACTCCTACGAGCAGTACTTC; CDR3aa: CASSLAAPLAPYSYEQYF
d_gene: .; len: 15; j_gene: TRBJ1-5; v_gene: TRBV30; abundance: few; CDR3nt: TGTGCCTGGAGTGTAAAAGGGGGTAGCAATCAGCCCCAGCATTTT; CDR3aa: CAWSVKGGSNQPQHF
d_gene: .; len: 14; j_gene: TRBJ1-1; v_gene: TRBV25-1; abundance: .; CDR3nt: TGTGCCAGCACTCGAGGACAGTTGAACACTGAAGCTTTCTTT; CDR3aa: CASTRGQLNTEAFF
d_gene: TRBD2; len: 15; j_gene: TRBJ2-5; v_gene: TRBV5-4; abundance: .; CDR3nt: TGTGCCAGCAGCCAGCGGGGGTCCCACCAAGAGACCCAGTACTTC; CDR3aa: CASSQRGSHQETQYF
d_gene: .; len: 15; j_gene: TRBJ1-2; v_gene: TRBV9; abundance: .; CDR3nt: TGTGCCAGCAGCGTAGAGGACAGCCCTAACTATGGCTACACCTTC; CDR3aa: CASSVEDSPNYGYTF
d_gene: .; len: 15; j_gene: TRBJ2-7; v_gene: TRBV9; abundance: .; CDR3nt: TGTGCCAGCAGCGTAGGGCGGGGTTACTCCTACGAGCAGTACTTC; CDR3aa: CASSVGRGYSYEQYF
d_gene: .; len: 15; j_gene: TRBJ1-6; v_gene: TRBV19; abundance: .; CDR3nt: TGTGCCAGTAGTACACGAGCTCGGGATAATTCACCCCTCCACTTT; CDR3aa: CASSTRARDNSPLHF
d_gene: TRBD1; len: 15; j_gene: TRBJ1-1; v_gene: TRBV5-1; abundance: few; CDR3nt: TGCGCCAGCAGCAAGGAAACAGGGGTGAACACTGAAGCTTTCTTT; CDR3aa: CASSKETGVNTEAFF
d_gene: TRBD1; len: 16; j_gene: TRBJ2-2; v_gene: TRBV6-6; abundance: few; CDR3nt: TGTGCCAGCAGTTACACTCGGACAGGGCGGACCGGGGAGCTGTTTTTT; CDR3aa: CASSYTRTGRTGELFF
d_gene: TRBD1; len: 15; j_gene: TRBJ1-2; v_gene: TRBV27; abundance: .; CDR3nt: TGTGCCAGCAGCTCTCGACAGGGGGGTAACTATGGCTACACCTTC; CDR3aa: CASSSRQGGNYGYTF
d_gene: TRBD1; len: 18; j_gene: TRBJ1-3; v_gene: TRBV19; abundance: once; CDR3nt: TGTGCCAGTAGCTTACTTCCTGGACAGGGGACTTCTGGAAACACCATATATTTT; CDR3aa: CASSLLPGQGTSGNTIYF
d_gene: .; len: 17; j_gene: TRBJ1-5; v_gene: TRBV15; abundance: .; CDR3nt: TGTGCCACCAGCACCAACCCGGGTAGATTACGAAATCAGCCCCAGCATTTT; CDR3aa: CATSTNPGRLRNQPQHF